This TCR beta chain was documented in a study of cytomegalovirus exposure and HLA in healthy donors. Germline V gives CDR1 KGHSH, CDR2 LQKENI. Trimming removed 5 bases from V and 3 bases from J; junction bases left unmatched: 7. There are 18 residues in the CDR3. PCR involved 60 Vbeta and 13 Jbeta primers. Method: immunoSEQ multiplex PCR; TCRdb's copy keeps in-frame clones and lacks some. Among around 160,000 clones listed, roughly 80% were seen once. Study-wide points: The study reported that TCR beta sequences accurately predicted HLA-A and HLA-B alleles in most subjects.

In regard to this clone: Its antigen is as yet unknown.

This chain connects TRBV18 to TRBJ2-2; 15 nucleotides match TRBD2. Specimen: PBMCs. The TCR sequence derives from a male donor in good health and CMV-seronegative. The CDR3 loop reads CASSSIGLAGGDTGELFF. CDR3 nucleotides: TGTGCCAGCTCATCTATCGGACTAGCGGGAGGGGACACCGGGGAGCTGTTTTTT.